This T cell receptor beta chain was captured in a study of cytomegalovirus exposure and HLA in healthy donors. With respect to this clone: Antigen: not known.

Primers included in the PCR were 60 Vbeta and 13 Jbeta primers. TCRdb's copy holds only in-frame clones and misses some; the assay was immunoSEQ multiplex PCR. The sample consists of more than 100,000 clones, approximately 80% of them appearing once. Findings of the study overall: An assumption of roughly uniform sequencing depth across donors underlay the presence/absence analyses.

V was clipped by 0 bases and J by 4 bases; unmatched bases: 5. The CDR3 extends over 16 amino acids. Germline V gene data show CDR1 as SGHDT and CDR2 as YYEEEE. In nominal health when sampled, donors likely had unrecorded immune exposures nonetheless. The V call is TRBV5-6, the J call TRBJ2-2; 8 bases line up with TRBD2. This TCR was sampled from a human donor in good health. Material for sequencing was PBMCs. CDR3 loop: CASSLAWAGGTGELFF. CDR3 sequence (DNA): TGTGCCAGCAGCTTGGCTTGGGCGGGAGGCACCGGGGAGCTGTTTTTT.